The following is a TCR beta chain sequence with its context. What it recognizes is unknown. The sample is drawn from a study of cytomegalovirus exposure and HLA in healthy donors. Primers: 60 Vbeta forward and 13 Jbeta reverse. Produced via immunoSEQ multiplex PCR; TCRdb's table is partial and in-frame only. The table lists 150,000 to 200,000 clones, approximately 77% of them singletons. Findings and limits, study-wide: Within a later analysis, the majority of CMV-associated TCR beta chains appeared HLA-restricted.

Deletions cut 8 bases from V and 5 bases from J, with 20 bases between. Germline V lookup: CDR1 SEHNR, CDR2 FQNEAQ (reference sequence). This CDR3 is built from 15 residues. The chain is built from TRBV7-9 and TRBJ2-3, with D tentatively TRBD2 (6 bases). The sample was PBMCs. This sequence originates from a man aged 40-50 years in good health and CMV-seropositive. The CDR3 is CASGTSSGSGDTQYF. The CDR3 coding sequence is TGTGCCAGCGGGACGTCATCCGGGAGCGGAGATACGCAGTATTTT.